This T cell receptor beta chain stems from a study of CD8+ T cells in alopecia areata. Whole-study results and caveats: In patients, TCRs were shared less clearly than in mice, and HLA may possibly be involved. Scalp sequencing also captures normal skin's resident alphabeta T cells.

Cell sorting on a FACSAria was used to separate CD4+ and CD8+ T cells from the PBMCs. Extracted RNA was reverse transcribed into cDNA, the sequencing template. Clones were sequenced by immunoSEQ multiplex PCR, and TCRdb holds only the in-frame ones, with some missing. The sample contains over 200,000 clones, around 62% of which appear only once. In the case of this clone: Its antigen is undetermined.

Germline V gene data show CDR1 as GTSNPN and CDR2 as SVGIG (reference sequence). Unmatched junction bases numbered 7, after V lost 2 bases and J lost 5 bases. This CDR3 spans 14 amino acids. Sequencing used CD4+ T cells sorted from blood, obtained at week 0. This TCR was sampled from a human donor with alopecia areata. The V call is TRBV30, the J call TRBJ1-1; 8 bases are shared with TRBD1. The CDR3 loop is CAWSTDRVGTEAFF. CDR3 DNA sequence: TGTGCCTGGAGTACGGACAGGGTAGGAACTGAAGCTTTCTTT.